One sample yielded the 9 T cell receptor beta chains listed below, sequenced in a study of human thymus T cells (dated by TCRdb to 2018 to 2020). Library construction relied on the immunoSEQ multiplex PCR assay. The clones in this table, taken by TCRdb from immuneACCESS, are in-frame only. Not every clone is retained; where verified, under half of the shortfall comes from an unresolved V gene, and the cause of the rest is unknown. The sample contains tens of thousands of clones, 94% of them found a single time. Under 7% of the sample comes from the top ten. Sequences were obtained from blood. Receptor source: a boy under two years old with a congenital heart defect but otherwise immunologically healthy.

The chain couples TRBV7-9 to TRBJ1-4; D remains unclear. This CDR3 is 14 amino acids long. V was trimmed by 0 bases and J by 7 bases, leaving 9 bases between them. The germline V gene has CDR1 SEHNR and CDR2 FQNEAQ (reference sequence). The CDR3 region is CASSLAGPGEKLFF. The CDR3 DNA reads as TGTGCCAGCAGCTTAGCAGGGCCGGGTGAAAAACTGTTTTTT.

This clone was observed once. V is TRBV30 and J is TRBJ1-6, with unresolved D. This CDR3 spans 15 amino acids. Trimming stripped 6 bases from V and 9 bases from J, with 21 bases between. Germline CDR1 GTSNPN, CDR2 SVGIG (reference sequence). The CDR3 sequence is CACRTYYLGSSPLHF. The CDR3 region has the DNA TGTGCCTGCCGAACCTACTACCTAGGGAGTTCACCCCTCCACTTT.

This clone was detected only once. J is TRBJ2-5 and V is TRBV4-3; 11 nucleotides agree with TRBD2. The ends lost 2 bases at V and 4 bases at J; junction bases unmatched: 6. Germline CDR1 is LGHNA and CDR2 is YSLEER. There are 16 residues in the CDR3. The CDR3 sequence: CASSQYSGGGRETQYF. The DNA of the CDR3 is TGCGCCAGCAGCCAATATAGCGGGGGGGGGAGAGAGACCCAGTACTTC.

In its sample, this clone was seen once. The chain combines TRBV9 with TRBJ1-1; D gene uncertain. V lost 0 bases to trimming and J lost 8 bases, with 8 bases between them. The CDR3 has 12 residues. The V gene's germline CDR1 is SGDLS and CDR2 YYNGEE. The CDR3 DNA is TGTGCCAGCAGCGTAGGAATCTCCGAAGCTTTCTTT. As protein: CASSVGISEAFF.

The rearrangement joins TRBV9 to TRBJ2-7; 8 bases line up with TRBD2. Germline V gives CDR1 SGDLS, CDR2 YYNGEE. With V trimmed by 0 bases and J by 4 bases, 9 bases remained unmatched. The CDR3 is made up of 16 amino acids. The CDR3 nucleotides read TGTGCCAGCAGCGTAGTACAAGCGGGAGTTAAGTACGAGCAGTACTTC. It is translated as CASSVVQAGVKYEQYF.

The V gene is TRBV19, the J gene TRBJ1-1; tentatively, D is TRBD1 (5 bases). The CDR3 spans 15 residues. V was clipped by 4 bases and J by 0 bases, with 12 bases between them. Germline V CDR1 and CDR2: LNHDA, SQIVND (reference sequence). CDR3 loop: CASSKGVPMNTEAFF. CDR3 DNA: TGTGCCAGTAGTAAAGGGGTACCCATGAACACTGAAGCTTTCTTT.

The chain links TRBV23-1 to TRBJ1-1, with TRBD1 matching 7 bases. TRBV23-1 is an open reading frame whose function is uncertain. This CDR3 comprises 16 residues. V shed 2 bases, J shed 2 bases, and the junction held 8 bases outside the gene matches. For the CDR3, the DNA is TGCGCCAGCAGTCAAGGAGGACAGGTGAGTAACACTGAAGCTTTCTTT. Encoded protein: CASSQGGQVSNTEAFF.

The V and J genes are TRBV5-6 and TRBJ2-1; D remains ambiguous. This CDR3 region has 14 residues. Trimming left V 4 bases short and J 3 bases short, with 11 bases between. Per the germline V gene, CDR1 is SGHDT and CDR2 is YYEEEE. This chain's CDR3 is CASSPSAFYNEQFF. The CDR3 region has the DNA TGTGCCAGCAGCCCCTCAGCGTTCTACAATGAGCAGTTCTTC.

The CDR3 region has the DNA TGTGCCAGCAGTTTCGGGTGGAGCTCCTACAATGAGCAGTTCTTC. Its protein is CASSFGWSSYNEQFF. The chain carries TRBV27 and TRBJ2-1; D is uncertain. Germline V lookup: CDR1 MNHEY, CDR2 SMNVEV (reference sequence). The ends were cut back, 3 bases at V and 0 bases at J, with 9 bases in the middle. This CDR3 is 15 amino acids long.